The text below deals with one TCR beta chain. Its antigen remains unidentified. This entry comes from a study of neoadjuvant nivolumab and ipilimumab in lung cancer. Study-level information: Nivolumab 3 mg/kg was given days 1, 15 and 29, plus ipilimumab 1 mg/kg day 1 in combination.

The CDR3 is 12 amino acids. From germline, CDR1 is SNHLY and CDR2 FYNNEI. Trimming pared 6 bases from V and 5 bases from J, leaving 11 bases between. Study-level findings and limits: Resected tumors had greater TCR richness and clonality than uninvolved lung. TCR clonality did not significantly correlate with pathologic tumor regression. From pretherapy to surgery, tumor richness and clonality rose with dual therapy.

Profiling relied on immunoSEQ multiplex PCR, and the TCRdb table lists in-frame clones only, not all of them. The table shows roughly 2,500 clones, with approximately 85% occurring only once. The sequencing here drew on tumor tissue, taken before neoadjuvant nivolumab, alone or with ipilimumab. The sequence came from an adult with non-small cell lung cancer. The chain recombines TRBV2 with TRBJ2-7; D call uncertain. CDR3 amino acids: CASSASRHEQYF. As DNA, the CDR3 is TGTGCCAGCAGCGCGTCCCGGCACGAGCAGTACTTC. Drawing the rest from reference TRBV2 and TRBJ2-7, the complete variable domain is EPEVTQTPSHQVTQMGQEVILRCVPISNHLYFYWYRQILGQKVEFLVSFYNNEISEKSEIFDDQFSVERPDGSNFTLKIRSTKLEDSAMYFCASSASRHEQYFGPGTRLTVT.